The entry below gives a single TCR beta chain sequence along with its context. What it binds is not known. The sample is drawn from a study of T cell responses to AZD1222 COVID-19 vaccine. Study-wide points: Dominant at 160-218 and 743-854, vaccine-associated CD4 TCRs also spanned spike.

Trimming pared 6 bases from V and 12 bases from J, leaving 17 bases between. Germline V gene data show CDR1 as LGHDT and CDR2 as YNNKEL (reference sequence). The CDR3 is 12 residues long. The repertoire was sequenced with immunoSEQ multiplex PCR; TCRdb's copy has only in-frame clones and lacks some. The sample includes about 110,000 clones, roughly nine tenths of them seen just once. The J gene is TRBJ1-1, the V gene TRBV3-1 (or the pseudogene TRBV3-2), with D perhaps TRBD1 (5 bases). The source material was peripheral blood, sampled on day 0 of MenACWY control vaccination. The clonotype was recovered from an adult in good health. The CDR3 bases are TGTGCCAGCAGTCCCTACTCTGACAGAACTTTCTTT. This sequence encodes CASSPYSDRTFF.